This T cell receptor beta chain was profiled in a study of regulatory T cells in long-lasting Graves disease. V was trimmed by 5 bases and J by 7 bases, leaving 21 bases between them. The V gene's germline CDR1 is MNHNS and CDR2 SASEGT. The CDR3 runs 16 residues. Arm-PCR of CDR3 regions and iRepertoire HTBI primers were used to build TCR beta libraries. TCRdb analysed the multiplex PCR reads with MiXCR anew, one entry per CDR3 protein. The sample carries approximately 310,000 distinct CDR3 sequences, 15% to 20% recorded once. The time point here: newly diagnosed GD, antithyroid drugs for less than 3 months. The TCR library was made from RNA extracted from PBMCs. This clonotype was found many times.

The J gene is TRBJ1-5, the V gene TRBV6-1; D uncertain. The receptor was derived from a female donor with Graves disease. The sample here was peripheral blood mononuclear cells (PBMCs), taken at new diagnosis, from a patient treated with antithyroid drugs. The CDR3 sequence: CASSINTGQSVQPQHF. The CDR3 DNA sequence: TGTGCCAGCAGTATTAACACCGGGCAGAGCGTGCAGCCCCAGCATTTT.